Described below is a single T cell receptor beta chain sequence and its context. These data come from a study of blood T cell repertoires in COVID-19. Study background: The cDNA or gDNA used as material had been derived from T cells, B-cell-depleted T cells, or PBMCs.

Sequencing used immunoSEQ multiplex PCR; TCRdb keeps in-frame clones, though not all of them. This sample carries about 440,000 clones, more than 85% of them seen once, and the ten largest clones take roughly 4.3%. The TCR was taken from a woman in her 30s with acute or convalescent COVID-19. Sequenced sample: peripheral blood.

In DNA, the CDR3 is TGTGCCAGCAGTTCCGGGACAGAGAGTTACACCTTC. It is translated as CASSSGTESYTF. V and J are TRBV6-5 and TRBJ1-2, with 7 positions matching TRBD1. The CDR3 runs 12 residues. From germline, CDR1 is MNHEY and CDR2 SVGAGI. J lost 11 bases, V lost 4 bases, and 7 bases had no gene match.